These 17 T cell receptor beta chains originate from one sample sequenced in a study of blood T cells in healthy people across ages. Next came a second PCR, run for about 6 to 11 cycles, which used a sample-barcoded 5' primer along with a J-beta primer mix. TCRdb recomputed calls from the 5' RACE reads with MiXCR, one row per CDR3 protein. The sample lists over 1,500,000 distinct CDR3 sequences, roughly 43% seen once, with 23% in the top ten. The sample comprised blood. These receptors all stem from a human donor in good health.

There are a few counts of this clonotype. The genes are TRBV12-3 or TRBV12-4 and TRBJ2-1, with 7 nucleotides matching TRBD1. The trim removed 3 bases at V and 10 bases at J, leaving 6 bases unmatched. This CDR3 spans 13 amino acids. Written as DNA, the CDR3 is TGTGCCAGCAGTTTCGGACAGGTCTACGAGCAGTTCTTC. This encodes CASSFGQVYEQFF.

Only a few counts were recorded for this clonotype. In DNA form, the CDR3 reads TGCGCCAGCAGCCAAGAGCCATGGGGTCAGCCCCAGCATTTT. This translates into CASSQEPWGQPQHF. The chain couples TRBV4-3 to TRBJ1-5, with D unresolved. Trimming left V 0 bases short and J 6 bases short, with 9 bases between. This CDR3 contains 14 residues. The germline V gene has CDR1 LGHNA and CDR2 YSLEER.

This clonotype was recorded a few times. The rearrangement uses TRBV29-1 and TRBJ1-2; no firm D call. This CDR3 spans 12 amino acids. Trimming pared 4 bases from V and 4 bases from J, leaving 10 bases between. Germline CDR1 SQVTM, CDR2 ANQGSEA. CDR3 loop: CSVVGRVYGYTF. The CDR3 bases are TGCAGCGTTGTAGGTCGGGTCTATGGCTACACCTTC.

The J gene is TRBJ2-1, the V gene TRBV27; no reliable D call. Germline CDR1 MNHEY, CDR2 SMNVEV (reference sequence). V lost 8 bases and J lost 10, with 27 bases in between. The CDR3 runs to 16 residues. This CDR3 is CASSWSVGSYSYEQFF. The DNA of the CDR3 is TGTGCCAGCTCCTGGAGTGTGGGGTCCTACTCCTACGAGCAGTTCTTC.

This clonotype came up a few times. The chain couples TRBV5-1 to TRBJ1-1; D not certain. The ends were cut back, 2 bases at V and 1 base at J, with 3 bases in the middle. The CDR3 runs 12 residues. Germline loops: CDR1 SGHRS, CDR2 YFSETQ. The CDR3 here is CASSFKNTEAFF. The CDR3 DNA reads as TGCGCCAGCAGCTTCAAGAACACTGAAGCTTTCTTT.

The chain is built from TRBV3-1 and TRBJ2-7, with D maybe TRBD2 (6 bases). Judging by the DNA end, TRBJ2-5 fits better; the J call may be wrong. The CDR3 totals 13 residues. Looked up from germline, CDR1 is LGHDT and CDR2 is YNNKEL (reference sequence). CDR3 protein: CASSHLRGETQYF. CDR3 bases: TGTGCCAGCAGCCATCTACGGGGGGAGACCCAGTACTTC.

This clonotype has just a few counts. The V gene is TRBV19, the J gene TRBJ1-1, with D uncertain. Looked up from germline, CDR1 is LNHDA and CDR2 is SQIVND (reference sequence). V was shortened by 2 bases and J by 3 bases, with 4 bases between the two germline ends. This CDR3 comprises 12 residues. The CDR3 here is CASSILDTEAFF. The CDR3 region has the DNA TGTGCCAGTAGTATATTGGACACTGAAGCTTTCTTT.

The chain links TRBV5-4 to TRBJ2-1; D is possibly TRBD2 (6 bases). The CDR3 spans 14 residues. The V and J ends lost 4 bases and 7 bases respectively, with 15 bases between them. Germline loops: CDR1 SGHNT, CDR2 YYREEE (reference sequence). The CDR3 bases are TGTGCCAGCAGCCGAGCGGGTCTACAAAATGAGCAGTTCTTC. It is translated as CASSRAGLQNEQFF.

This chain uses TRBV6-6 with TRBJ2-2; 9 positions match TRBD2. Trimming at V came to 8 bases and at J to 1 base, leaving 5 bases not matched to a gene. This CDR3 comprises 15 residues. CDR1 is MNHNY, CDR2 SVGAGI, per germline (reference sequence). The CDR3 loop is CASALAGKNTGELFF. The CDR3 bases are TGTGCCAGCGCGCTAGCGGGAAAGAACACCGGGGAGCTGTTTTTT.

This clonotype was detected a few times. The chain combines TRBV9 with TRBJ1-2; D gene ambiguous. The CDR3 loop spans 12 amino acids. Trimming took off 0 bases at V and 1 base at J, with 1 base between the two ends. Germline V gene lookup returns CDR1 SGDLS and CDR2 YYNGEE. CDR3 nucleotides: TGTGCCAGCAGCGTAGATAACTATGGCTACACCTTC. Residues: CASSVDNYGYTF.

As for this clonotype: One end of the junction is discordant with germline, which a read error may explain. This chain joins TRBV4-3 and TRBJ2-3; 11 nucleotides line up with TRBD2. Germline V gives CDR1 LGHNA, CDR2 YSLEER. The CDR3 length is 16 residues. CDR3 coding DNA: TGCGCCAGCAGCCAAGGGAGACTAGCGGGGCCAGACACGCAGTATTTT. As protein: CASSQGRLAGPDTQYF.

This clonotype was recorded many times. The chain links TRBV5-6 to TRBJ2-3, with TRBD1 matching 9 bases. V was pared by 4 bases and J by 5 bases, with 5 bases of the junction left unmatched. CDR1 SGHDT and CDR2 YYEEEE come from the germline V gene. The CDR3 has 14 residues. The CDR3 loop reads CASSAGTGIDTQYF. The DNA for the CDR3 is TGTGCCAGCAGCGCCGGGACAGGGATAGATACGCAGTATTTT.

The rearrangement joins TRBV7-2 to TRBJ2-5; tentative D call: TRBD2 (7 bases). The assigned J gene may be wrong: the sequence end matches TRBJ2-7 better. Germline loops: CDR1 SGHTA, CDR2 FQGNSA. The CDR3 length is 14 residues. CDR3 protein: CASSKGGQTYEQYF. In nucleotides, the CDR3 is TGTGCCAGCAGCAAGGGGGGGCAGACCTACGAGCAGTACTTC.

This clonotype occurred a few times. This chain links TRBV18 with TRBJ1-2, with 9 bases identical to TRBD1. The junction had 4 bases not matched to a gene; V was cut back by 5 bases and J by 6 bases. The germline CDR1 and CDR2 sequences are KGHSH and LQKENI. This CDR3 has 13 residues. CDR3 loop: CASSTRDRDGYTF. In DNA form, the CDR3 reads TGTGCCAGCTCAACCCGGGACAGGGATGGCTACACCTTC.

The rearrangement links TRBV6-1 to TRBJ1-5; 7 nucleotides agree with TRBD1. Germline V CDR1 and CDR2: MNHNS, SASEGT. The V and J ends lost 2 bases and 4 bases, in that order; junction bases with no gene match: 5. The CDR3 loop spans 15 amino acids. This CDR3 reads CASSELTGRNQPQHF. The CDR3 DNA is TGTGCCAGCAGTGAATTGACAGGGCGAAATCAGCCCCAGCATTTT.

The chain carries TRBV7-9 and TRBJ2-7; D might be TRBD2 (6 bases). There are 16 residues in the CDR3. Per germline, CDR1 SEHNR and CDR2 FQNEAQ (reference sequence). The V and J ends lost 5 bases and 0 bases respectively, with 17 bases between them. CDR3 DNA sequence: TGTGCCAGCAGCCCCCCCCGGGGGACTTCCTCCTACGAGCAGTACTTC. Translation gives CASSPPRGTSSYEQYF.

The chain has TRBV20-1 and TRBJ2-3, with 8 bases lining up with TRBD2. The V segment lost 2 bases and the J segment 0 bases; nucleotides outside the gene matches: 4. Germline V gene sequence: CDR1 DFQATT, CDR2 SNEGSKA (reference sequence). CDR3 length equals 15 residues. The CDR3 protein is CSARNSGDSTDTQYF. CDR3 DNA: TGCAGTGCTAGAAATAGCGGGGATAGCACAGATACGCAGTATTTT.